These T cell receptor beta chains were read from a single sample in a study of Ad26.COV2.S vaccination and SARS-CoV-2 variants. TCRdb keeps only in-frame clones here, not all; method: immunoSEQ multiplex PCR. The sample yields hundreds of thousands of clones, around 88% seen once. This specimen was peripheral blood, taken in a trial of Ad26.COV2.S vaccine versus placebo. The receptor source for this set is a person aged 18 to 65 who received the Ad26.COV2.S COVID-19 vaccine or a placebo. Each CDR3 is given without its conserved first and last residue. Fields, in order: clone size, J gene, V gene, CDR3 protein. Clone size is stated in some rows and not others, as once, few, many or a class when expanded.

>NA|TRBJ1-2|TRBV19
ASSNRGPSGGYT
>NA|TRBJ1-5|TRBV4-2
ASSQVQNSPGYNQPQH
>NA|TRBJ1-2|TRBV3-1/TRBV3-2
ASSQDSRGLYGYT
>NA|TRBJ2-7|TRBV4-3
ASSQIRAAHYEQY
>NA|TRBJ2-3|TRBV7-8
ASSLDREADTQY
>NA|TRBJ2-1|TRBV5-1
ASSLNSGGNNEQF
>NA|TRBJ1-1|TRBV5-8
ASSLMGAREAF
>NA|TRBJ1-5|TRBV28
ASRRGAGQPQH
>NA|TRBJ2-2|TRBV4-1
ASSQDRGWNTGELF
>NA|TRBJ1-5|TRBV6-1
ASSEGEEGNQPQH
>NA|TRBJ2-7|TRBV11-2
ASSLVRSGRAPHEQY
>NA|TRBJ1-2|TRBV18
ASSPVSTTGVGYT
>NA|TRBJ1-2|TRBV14
ASSQSGPYGYT
>NA|TRBJ1-4|TRBV20-1
SASQGGGEKLF
>NA|TRBJ2-7|TRBV4-1
ASSQAQGRDEQY
>once|TRBJ2-7|TRBV7-2
ASSLGIWDRVDEQY
>NA|TRBJ2-1|TRBV6-4
ASSEAGGSYNEQF
>NA|TRBJ2-3|TRBV24-1
ATSDLPGAGGTDTQY
>NA|TRBJ1-1|TRBV2
ASSEARGTNTEAF
>NA|TRBJ2-1|TRBV7-7
ASSKDREVYNEQF
>NA|TRBJ1-1|TRBV19
ASSRTGNTEAF
>once|TRBJ1-2|TRBV7-9
ASSSGIVGAVGNYGYT
>NA|TRBJ1-6|TRBV27
ASSPRQGAGSPLH
>NA|TRBJ1-5|TRBV19
ASTPGGGQPRQPQH
>once|TRBJ2-5|TRBV7-2
ASSRDPGAQETQY
>NA|TRBJ2-2|TRBV15
ATSRGAGGDTGELF
>NA|TRBJ2-2|TRBV24-1
ATSDRTGENTGELF
>few|TRBJ1-6|TRBV7-9
ASSLGGQDRTSPLH
>NA|TRBJ2-3|TRBV7-2
ASTARRGSTDTQY
>NA|TRBJ1-4|TRBV3-1/TRBV3-2
ASSPRTGSTNEKLF
>NA|TRBJ1-2|TRBV28
ASSSKTIRDRYLYGYT
>NA|TRBJ1-6|TRBV19
ASSIYGPTADSPLH
>NA|TRBJ2-3|TRBV2
ASSGEGDTQY
>NA|TRBJ1-6|TRBV7-2
ASSLGVYNSPLH